Following are 8 T cell receptor beta chains from one sample sequenced in a study of control samples from healthy donors and cancer patients (dated by TCRdb to 2020 to 2022). Libraries were built with the immunoSEQ multiplex PCR assay. TCRdb took this table from immuneACCESS and kept in-frame rearrangements with V and J called. Such tables lack part of the clones; where checked against another copy, unresolved V genes explain under half of the gap, and the rest is unexplained. Here the sample has about 140,000 clones; 88% occur a single time. The ten largest clones add up to just over 8.5% of the sample. Material for sequencing was blood. These receptors all stem from a woman under 40 in good health.

V gene TRBV5-1 combines with J gene TRBJ2-1; 8 nucleotides line up with TRBD2. CDR3 length equals 15 residues. Germline lookup yields CDR1 SGHRS and CDR2 YFSETQ. The junction had 6 bases not matched to a gene; V was cut back by 2 bases and J by 5 bases. CDR3 coding DNA: TGCGCCAGCAGCTTAGCGGGAGTGGGGGACAATGAGCAGTTCTTC. It translates to CASSLAGVGDNEQFF.

This clone was counted a single time. The chain is built from TRBV6-5 and TRBJ1-2, with D unclear. Deletions cut 7 bases from V and 2 bases from J, with 11 bases between. The length of the CDR3 is 13 residues. CDR1 MNHEY and CDR2 SVGAGI come from the germline V gene. CDR3 residues: CASTPRGNYGYTF. DNA of the CDR3: TGTGCCAGCACCCCACGTGGGAACTATGGCTACACCTTC.

The chain has TRBV9 and TRBJ2-7, with D unresolved. This CDR3 contains 15 residues. V dropped 4 bases and J dropped 7 bases, with 21 bases sitting between them. The germline CDR1 and CDR2 sequences are SGDLS and YYNGEE. The CDR3 protein is CASSPHLDASREQYF. DNA for the CDR3: TGTGCCAGCAGCCCCCACTTAGACGCCTCGCGGGAGCAGTACTTC. The full variable domain, its missing parts supplied by reference TRBV9 and TRBJ2-7, is DSGVTQTPKHLITATGQRVTLRCSPRSGDLSVYWYQQSLDQGLQFLIQYYNGEERAKGNILERFSAQQFPDLHSELNLSSLELGDSALYFCASSPHLDASREQYFGPGTRLTVT.

The V gene is TRBV12-3 or TRBV12-4, the J gene TRBJ2-7; D is possibly TRBD2 (5 bases). This CDR3 has 13 residues. V was pared by 4 bases and J by 6 bases, with 13 bases between. In nucleotides, the CDR3 is TGTGCCAGCAGTTCGCGGACTCTCCCCGAGCAGTACTTC. Its translation: CASSSRTLPEQYF.

This chain joins TRBV3-1 (or the pseudogene TRBV3-2) and TRBJ2-1, with D possibly being TRBD2 (6 bases). Per germline, CDR1 LGHDT and CDR2 YNNKEL (reference sequence). The CDR3 extends over 15 amino acids. V was pared by 3 bases and J by 8 bases, with 17 bases between. The CDR3, as DNA: TGTGCCAGCAGCCAGGTGGACCTGGCGGGACATGAGCAGTTCTTC. It is translated as CASSQVDLAGHEQFF.

This chain connects TRBV27 to TRBJ2-2; TRBD2 matches 7 bases. The CDR3 sequence is 16 residues long. V was pared by 5 bases and J by 7 bases, with 13 bases of the junction left unmatched. The germline V gene has CDR1 MNHEY and CDR2 SMNVEV (reference sequence). CDR3 protein: CASSPPGAGDDGELFF. The CDR3 DNA reads as TGTGCCAGCAGTCCCCCCGGCGCGGGAGACGACGGGGAGCTGTTTTTT.

The chain employs TRBV6-1 and TRBJ1-5, with D possibly being TRBD1 (5 bases). The CDR3 is made up of 14 amino acids. Trimming shortened V by 11 bases and J by 1 base, and 15 bases separated the two germline ends. CDR1 MNHNS and CDR2 SASEGT come from the germline V gene. CDR3 loop: CAASGHLSNQPQHF. The CDR3 DNA follows: TGTGCCGCGTCTGGACACCTGAGCAATCAGCCCCAGCATTTT.

V and J are TRBV3-1 (or the pseudogene TRBV3-2) and TRBJ2-1; weak D call: TRBD2 (6 bases). The CDR3 loop spans 14 amino acids. Germline loops: CDR1 LGHDT, CDR2 YNNKEL (reference sequence). V lost 6 bases, J lost 3 bases, and 12 bases lay in between. CDR3 region: CASRASGFYNEQFF. In DNA, the CDR3 is TGTGCCAGCAGGGCCAGCGGGTTCTACAATGAGCAGTTCTTC.